This record concerns one T cell receptor beta chain sequence. The data originate from a study of blood T cell repertoires in COVID-19. Study summary: Spain, Italy and the United States supplied samples that represented acute and convalescent COVID-19. From T cells, B-cell-depleted T cells, or PBMCs came the material, which was cDNA or gDNA.

Original data processing: Amplifying reference gene primers gave estimates of nucleated cell counts. Clones were read by immunoSEQ multiplex PCR, and TCRdb kept only the in-frame ones, dropping some. The D gene and trimming were derived from the DNA, and the V and J assignments and clone size from that table. In the table there are approximately 210,000 clones, about 91% of which are singletons. The CDR3 consists of 14 residues. This chain connects TRBV21-1 to TRBJ2-7; the table assigns TRBD1, which was not confirmed against the DNA. TRBV21-1 is a pseudogene locus. The source of this sequence is a woman aged 40 to 50 with acute or convalescent COVID-19. The sample taken for sequencing was peripheral blood. The CDR3 coding sequence is TGTGCCAGCAGCAGACCTCTAGACAGCTACGAGCAGTACGTC. Protein sequence: CASSRPLDSYEQYV.